This T cell receptor beta chain was sequenced during a study of T-cell reconstitution after alpha-beta-depleted transplantation in children. The sample holds many counts of this clonotype. Its antigen remains unknown. Study-wide points: Reports say that about two months after transplant, the alpha-beta T cells came out of several hundred graft clones that had expanded.

During its preparation, the TCRbeta library received unique molecular identifiers. MiXCR was run by TCRdb on the PCR reads, yielding one entry per CDR3 protein. The table includes nearly 350,000 distinct CDR3 sequences, around 15% detected once. The sequenced sample was PBMCs, mostly from graft donor cells, obtained 360 days after TCRalphabeta/CD19-depleted stem cell transplant. The sequence was obtained from a male patient aged 2-10 years who had a stem cell transplant for acute lymphoblastic leukemia, so the T cells may come from the graft donor.

The CDR3 sequence is CAISGAGNQETQYF. CDR3 coding DNA: TGTGCCATCAGTGGGGCTGGGAACCAAGAGACCCAGTACTTC. This chain joins TRBV10-3 and TRBJ2-5; D is unresolved. There are 14 residues in the CDR3. CDR1 and CDR2 from the germline V gene are ENHRY and SYGVKD. V lost 4 bases and J lost 0, with 9 bases in between.